A single sample is the source of the 19 T cell receptor beta chains below, sequenced in a study of beta chain bispecific antibodies for T cell cancers. No antigen is known for these receptors. Study-level results: Versus anti-CD19, anti-TRBV12 exposure cut the TRBV12-3 share of TRBV signal by 97% to 99%. Normal T cells contributed less of the targeted TRBV signal than the leukemia cells did.

Either OKT3 anti-CD3 antibody or CD3/CD28 beads expanded T cells from blood mononuclear cells over 3 days. TCRdb re-derived calls from the 5' RACE reads in MiXCR, one entry per CDR3 protein. This table holds about 20,000 distinct CDR3 sequences, 2% to 2.5% found once. The source was healthy donor T cells cultured with leukemia cells, collected from a culture containing a bispecific antibody targeting TCR Vbeta12. These receptor sequences come from a human donor in good health. Some clones in this sample may be carry-over from other donors' samples.

This clonotype has at least ten counts. J is TRBJ2-5 and V is TRBV20-1, with a tentative D call TRBD2 (6 bases). Trimming took off 6 bases at V and 7 bases at J, with 12 bases between the two ends. Germline CDR1 DFQATT, CDR2 SNEGSKA (reference sequence). This CDR3 is built from 11 residues. This CDR3 is CSAHDGGTQYF. Written as DNA, the CDR3 is TGCAGTGCCCACGACGGGGGGACCCAGTACTTC.

This clonotype was recorded at least ten times. The gene calls are TRBV28 and TRBJ2-1, with unresolved D. CDR1 is MDHEN and CDR2 is SYDVKM in the germline V gene. This CDR3 is 16 amino acids long. Deletions cut 6 bases from V and 0 bases from J, with 15 bases between. CDR3 residues: CASRATIISSYNEQFF. CDR3 bases: TGTGCCAGCAGGGCCACGATCATTAGCTCCTACAATGAGCAGTTCTTC.

Ten or more counts support this clonotype. This rearrangement joins TRBV14 to TRBJ2-1; D call uncertain. Germline V gives CDR1 SGHDN, CDR2 FVKESK. V gave up 0 bases and J gave up 2 bases, with 5 bases separating them. The CDR3 extends over 14 amino acids. In nucleotides, the CDR3 is TGTGCCAGCAGCCAAGAATGGGCCTACAATGAGCAGTTCTTC. Its protein is CASSQEWAYNEQFF.

Many counts were recorded for this clonotype. The chain has TRBV11-2 and TRBJ2-7; TRBD1 is a possible D gene (6 bases). CDR3 length: 15 amino acids. Between the trimmed V and J ends, which lost 7 bases and 2 bases, there was a span of 18 bases. Germline CDR1 reads SGHAT; CDR2 reads FQNNGV. CDR3 DNA sequence: TGTGCCAGCACCAAAAGACAGGCGGGTGCCTACGAGCAGTACTTC. Translating it yields CASTKRQAGAYEQYF.

This clonotype was detected ten times or more. This chain uses TRBV7-9 with TRBJ2-1, with a tentative D call TRBD1 (5 bases). Germline V gene data show CDR1 as SEHNR and CDR2 as FQNEAQ (reference sequence). Trimming took 3 bases from V and 5 from J, leaving 14 bases between them. The CDR3 spans 15 residues. Written as DNA, the CDR3 is TGTGCCAGCAGCTTTTCGTCAGGGCCTAACAATGAGCAGTTCTTC. This encodes CASSFSSGPNNEQFF.

This clonotype was detected many times. The chain uses TRBV18 and TRBJ2-5; 7 positions agree with TRBD1. Germline V lookup: CDR1 KGHSH, CDR2 LQKENI. V shed 2 bases, J shed 6 bases, and the junction held 6 bases outside the gene matches. The CDR3 has 14 residues. For the CDR3, the DNA is TGTGCCAGCTCACCAGACAGGGTCGGGAAGACCCAGTACTTC. Translated, it gives CASSPDRVGKTQYF.

This clonotype counts as medium-sized (0.01 to 0.1%). The rearrangement links TRBV27 to TRBJ2-7; TRBD2 matches 9 bases. With 6 bases clipped from V and 3 bases from J, the junction kept 9 bases outside the gene matches. This CDR3 contains 15 residues. Germline loops: CDR1 MNHEY, CDR2 SMNVEV (reference sequence). CDR3 amino acids: CASRSGLAFIYEQYF. The CDR3 DNA reads TGTGCCAGCAGGTCGGGACTAGCTTTCATCTACGAGCAGTACTTC.

This clonotype occurred many times. This chain joins TRBV10-1 and TRBJ2-5; D is tentatively TRBD1 or TRBD2 (5 bases each). The V gene's germline CDR1 is WNHNN and CDR2 SYGVQD (reference sequence). CDR3 length: 14 residues. Trimming pared 0 bases from V and 7 bases from J, leaving 12 bases between. CDR3 protein: CASSESRPRGTQYF. DNA of the CDR3: TGCGCCAGCAGTGAGTCGCGACCGAGGGGGACCCAGTACTTC.

This clonotype appeared many times. This chain joins TRBV20-1 and TRBJ2-7; 9 bases are shared with TRBD2. J gave up 4 bases and V 3 bases, and 7 bases lay outside the gene matches. Germline V lookup: CDR1 DFQATT, CDR2 SNEGSKA (reference sequence). CDR3 size: 14 residues. In DNA, the CDR3 is TGCAGTGCTAGGGAGCGGGGGGCCGGTTACGAGCAGTACTTC. Protein product: CSARERGAGYEQYF.

This clonotype was found many times. The rearrangement joins TRBV6-1 to TRBJ1-5, with unresolved D. The CDR3 is 14 amino acids. V was pared by 6 bases and J by 3 bases, with 12 bases between. Germline V gives CDR1 MNHNS, CDR2 SASEGT. The DNA for the CDR3 is TGTGCCAGCAGCCCAACCGGAAACAATCAGCCCCAGCATTTT. Translation gives CASSPTGNNQPQHF.

This clonotype was seen at least ten times. V is TRBV4-1 and J is TRBJ2-5, with D possibly being TRBD1 (6 bases). The CDR3 contains 16 residues. Trimming took off 4 bases at V and 1 base at J, with 16 bases between the two ends. Looked up from germline, CDR1 is MGHRA and CDR2 is YSYEKL. This CDR3 is CASSPRTETVQETQYF. In DNA, the CDR3 is TGCGCCAGCAGCCCGAGGACAGAAACAGTCCAAGAGACCCAGTACTTC.

There are many counts of this clonotype. V usage is TRBV7-9 and J usage is TRBJ2-5; the match to TRBD1 covers 9 bases. This CDR3 spans 15 amino acids. Germline lookup yields CDR1 SEHNR and CDR2 FQNEAQ (reference sequence). With 5 bases clipped from V and 3 bases from J, the junction kept 7 bases outside the gene matches. CDR3 residues: CASSIPGQGEETQYF. For the CDR3, the DNA is TGTGCCAGCAGCATTCCGGGACAGGGAGAAGAGACCCAGTACTTC.

This clonotype was picked up many times. This chain joins TRBV30 and TRBJ1-2; tentative D call: TRBD1 (6 bases). Germline V gives CDR1 GTSNPN, CDR2 SVGIG (reference sequence). Trimming took 3 bases from V and 2 from J, leaving 13 bases between them. This CDR3 spans 14 amino acids. The CDR3 nucleotides read TGTGCCTGGAGGACCCGGGGGCGCAACTATGGCTACACCTTC. It codes for CAWRTRGRNYGYTF. Full variable domain (rest looked up from reference TRBV30 and TRBJ1-2): SQTIHQWPATLVQPVGSPLSLECTVEGTSNPNLYWYRQAAGRGLQLLFYSVGIGQISSEVPQNLSASRPQDRQFILSSKKLLLSDSGFYLCAWRTRGRNYGYTFGSGTRLTVV.

This clonotype was detected ten times or more. V and J are TRBV7-9 and TRBJ2-7; D is undetermined. The ends were cut back, 2 bases at V and 1 base at J, with 6 bases in the middle. This CDR3 region has 13 residues. Germline V gene sequence: CDR1 SEHNR, CDR2 FQNEAQ (reference sequence). CDR3 loop: CASSLRGSYEQYF. In DNA, the CDR3 is TGTGCCAGCAGCTTACGAGGATCCTACGAGCAGTACTTC.

About this clonotype itself: Since a much larger clone is just one base distant, this may be a read error. V usage is TRBV27 and J usage is TRBJ1-5; D may be TRBD1 (6 bases). Germline V gives CDR1 MNHEY, CDR2 SMNVEV (reference sequence). V lost 7 bases and J lost 6, with 19 bases in between. The CDR3 has 15 residues. The CDR3 loop reads CASTNLRQDIQPQHF. DNA for the CDR3: TGTGCCAGCACCAACCTCCGACAGGACATTCAGCCCCAGCATTTT.

This clonotype is medium-sized (0.01 to 0.1%). This sequence joins TRBV9 and TRBJ2-1, with 12 bases lining up with TRBD2. CDR3 length equals 15 residues. Germline-derived CDR1 and CDR2 are SGDLS and YYNGEE. Trimming took 2 bases from V and 4 from J; bases not matched to a gene: 1. CDR3 in DNA: TGTGCCAGCAGCGTCGGGACTAGCGGGTACAATGAGCAGTTCTTC. Its protein is CASSVGTSGYNEQFF.

The genes are TRBV5-6 and TRBJ1-1; 8 bases agree with TRBD1. This CDR3 region has 14 residues. Per the germline V gene, CDR1 is SGHDT and CDR2 is YYEEEE. After removal of 1 base from V and 4 bases from J, the junction contained 3 bases not matched to a gene. Here the CDR3 reads CASSLTGGITEAFF. CDR3 in DNA: TGTGCCAGCAGCTTGACAGGGGGGATCACTGAAGCTTTCTTT.

This clonotype was detected ten times or more. V gene TRBV19 combines with J gene TRBJ2-1; TRBD2 agrees at 8 bases. From germline, CDR1 is LNHDA and CDR2 SQIVND (reference sequence). Losses at the gene ends were 2 bases for V and 5 bases for J; bases not matched to a gene: 8. The CDR3 is 16 amino acids. Written as DNA, the CDR3 is TGTGCCAGTAGTATATTCCTCGGGACTAGGAACAATGAGCAGTTCTTC. Translating gives CASSIFLGTRNNEQFF.

This clonotype showed up many times. The rearrangement uses TRBV20-1 and TRBJ1-1; 7 bases align to TRBD1. The germline CDR1 and CDR2 sequences are DFQATT and SNEGSKA (reference sequence). The trim removed 5 bases at V and 5 bases at J, leaving 14 bases unmatched. The CDR3 is made up of 15 amino acids. CDR3 amino acids: CSAPITDREGTEAFF. DNA for the CDR3: TGCAGTGCTCCCATCACTGACAGGGAGGGGACTGAAGCTTTCTTT.